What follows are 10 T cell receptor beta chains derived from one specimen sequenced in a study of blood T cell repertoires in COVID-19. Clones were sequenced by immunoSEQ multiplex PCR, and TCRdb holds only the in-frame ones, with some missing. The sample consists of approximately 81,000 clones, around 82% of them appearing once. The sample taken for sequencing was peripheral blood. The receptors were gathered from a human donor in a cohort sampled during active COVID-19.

CDR3 DNA sequence: TGTGCCAGCAGCTTGGGCCCGACAGGGTCTAATGAAAAACTGTTTTTT. Translating it yields CASSLGPTGSNEKLFF. The chain couples TRBV7-3 to TRBJ1-4; 7 bases are shared with TRBD1. The junction had 7 bases not matched to a gene; V was cut back by 3 bases and J by 3 bases. The CDR3 is 16 amino acids. Germline lookup yields CDR1 SGHTA and CDR2 FQGTGA.

The CDR3, as DNA: TGTGCCAGTTCCGAGGTTCCGGGGAGCGGAAACACCATATATTTT. It encodes CASSEVPGSGNTIYF. The chain carries TRBV19 and TRBJ1-3; D is undetermined. The CDR3 has 15 residues. V lost 8 bases and J lost 4, with 18 bases in between. CDR1 LNHDA and CDR2 SQIVND come from the germline V gene (reference sequence).

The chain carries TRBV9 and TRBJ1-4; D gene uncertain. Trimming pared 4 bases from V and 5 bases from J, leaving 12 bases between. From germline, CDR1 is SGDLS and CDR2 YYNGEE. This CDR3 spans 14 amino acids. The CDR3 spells CASSRGITNEKLFF. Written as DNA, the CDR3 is TGTGCCAGCAGCAGAGGTATTACAAATGAAAAACTGTTTTTT. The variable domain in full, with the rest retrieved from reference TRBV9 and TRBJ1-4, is DSGVTQTPKHLITATGQRVTLRCSPRSGDLSVYWYQQSLDQGLQFLIQYYNGEERAKGNILERFSAQQFPDLHSELNLSSLELGDSALYFCASSRGITNEKLFFGSGTQLSVL.

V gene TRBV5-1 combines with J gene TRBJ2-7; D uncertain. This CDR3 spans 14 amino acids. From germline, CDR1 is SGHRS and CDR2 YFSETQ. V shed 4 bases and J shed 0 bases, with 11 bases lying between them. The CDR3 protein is CASSLSPSSYEQYF. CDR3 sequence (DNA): TGCGCCAGCAGCCTATCACCGAGCTCCTACGAGCAGTACTTC.

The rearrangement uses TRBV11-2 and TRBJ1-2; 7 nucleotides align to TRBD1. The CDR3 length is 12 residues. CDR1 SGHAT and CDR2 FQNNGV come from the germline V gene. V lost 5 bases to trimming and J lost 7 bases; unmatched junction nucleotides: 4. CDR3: CASSDTGAGYTF. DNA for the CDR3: TGTGCCAGCAGCGATACAGGGGCTGGCTACACCTTC.

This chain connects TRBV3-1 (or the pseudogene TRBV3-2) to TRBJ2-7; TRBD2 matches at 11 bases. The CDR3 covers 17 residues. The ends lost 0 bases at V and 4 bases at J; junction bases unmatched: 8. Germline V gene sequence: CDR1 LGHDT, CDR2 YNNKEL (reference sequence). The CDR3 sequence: CASSQESSGGARYEQYF. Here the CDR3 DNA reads TGTGCCAGCAGCCAAGAAAGTAGCGGGGGGGCTCGGTACGAGCAGTACTTC.

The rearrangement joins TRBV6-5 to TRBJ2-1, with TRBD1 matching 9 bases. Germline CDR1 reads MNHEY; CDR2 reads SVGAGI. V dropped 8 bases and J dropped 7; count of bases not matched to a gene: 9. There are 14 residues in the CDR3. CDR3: CASHWTGAVNEQFF. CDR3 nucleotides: TGTGCCAGCCACTGGACAGGGGCGGTTAATGAGCAGTTCTTC.

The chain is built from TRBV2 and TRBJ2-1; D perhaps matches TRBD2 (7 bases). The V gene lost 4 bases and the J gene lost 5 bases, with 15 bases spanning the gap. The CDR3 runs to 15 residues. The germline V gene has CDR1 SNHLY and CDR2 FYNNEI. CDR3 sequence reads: CASSVWRGPNNEQFF. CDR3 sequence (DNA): TGTGCCAGCAGTGTCTGGCGGGGGCCAAACAATGAGCAGTTCTTC.

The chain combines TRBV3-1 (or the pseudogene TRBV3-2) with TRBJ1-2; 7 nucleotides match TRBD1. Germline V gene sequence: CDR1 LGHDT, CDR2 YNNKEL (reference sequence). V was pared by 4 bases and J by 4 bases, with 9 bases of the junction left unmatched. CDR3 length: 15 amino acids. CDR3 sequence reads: CASSPTGWVSYGYTF. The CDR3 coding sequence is TGTGCCAGCAGCCCGACAGGGTGGGTAAGCTATGGCTACACCTTC.

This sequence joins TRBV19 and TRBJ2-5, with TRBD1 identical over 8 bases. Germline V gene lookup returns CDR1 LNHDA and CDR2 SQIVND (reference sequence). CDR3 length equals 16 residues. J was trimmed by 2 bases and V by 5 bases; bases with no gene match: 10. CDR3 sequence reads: CASSPLKTGVQETQYF. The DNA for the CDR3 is TGTGCCAGTAGTCCCCTAAAGACAGGGGTTCAAGAGACCCAGTACTTC.